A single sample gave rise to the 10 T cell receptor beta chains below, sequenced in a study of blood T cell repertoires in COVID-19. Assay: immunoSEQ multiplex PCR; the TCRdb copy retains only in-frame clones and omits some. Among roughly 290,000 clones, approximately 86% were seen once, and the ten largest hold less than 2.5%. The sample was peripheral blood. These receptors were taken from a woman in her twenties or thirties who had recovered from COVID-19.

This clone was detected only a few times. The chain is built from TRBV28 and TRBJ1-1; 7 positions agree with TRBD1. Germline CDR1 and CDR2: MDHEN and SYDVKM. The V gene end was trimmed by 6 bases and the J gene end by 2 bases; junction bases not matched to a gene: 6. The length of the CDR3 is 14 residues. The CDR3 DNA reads TGTGCCAGCAGGCTCCCAGGGGGAAACACTGAAGCTTTCTTT. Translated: CASRLPGGNTEAFF. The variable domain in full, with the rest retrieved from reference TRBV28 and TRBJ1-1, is DVKVTQSSRYLVKRTGEKVFLECVQDMDHENMFWYRQDPGLGLRLIYFSYDVKMKEKGDIPEGYSVSREKKERFSLILESASTNQTSMYLCASRLPGGNTEAFFGQGTRLTVV.

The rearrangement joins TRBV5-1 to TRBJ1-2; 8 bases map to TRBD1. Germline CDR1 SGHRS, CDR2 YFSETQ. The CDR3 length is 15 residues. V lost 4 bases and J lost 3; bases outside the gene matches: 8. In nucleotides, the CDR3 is TGCGCCAGCAGCCAAGGGACAGGCCGGGACTATGGCTACACCTTC. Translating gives CASSQGTGRDYGYTF.

The CDR3 loop is CASSPPSGLAYEQYF. The CDR3 bases are TGTGCCAGCTCACCACCATCTGGACTAGCCTACGAGCAGTACTTC. The chain employs TRBV18 and TRBJ2-7, with 7 bases aligning to TRBD2. CDR1 and CDR2 from the germline V gene are KGHSH and LQKENI. The CDR3 consists of 15 residues. Germline trimming cut 0 bases from V and 2 bases from J; bases unmatched to any gene: 4.

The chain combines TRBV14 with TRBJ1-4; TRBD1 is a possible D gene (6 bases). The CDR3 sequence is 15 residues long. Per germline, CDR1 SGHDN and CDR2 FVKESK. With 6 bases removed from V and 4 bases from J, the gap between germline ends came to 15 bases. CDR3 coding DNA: TGTGCCAGCAGGAACCACAGGGTCAATAATGAAAAACTGTTTTTT. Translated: CASRNHRVNNEKLFF.

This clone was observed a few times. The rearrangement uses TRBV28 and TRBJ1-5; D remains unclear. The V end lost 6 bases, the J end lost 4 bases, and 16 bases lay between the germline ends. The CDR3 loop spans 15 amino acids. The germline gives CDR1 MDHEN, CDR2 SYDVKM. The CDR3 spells CASSSLSGGNQPQHF. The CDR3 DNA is TGTGCCAGCAGCTCCCTATCGGGAGGGAATCAGCCCCAGCATTTT.

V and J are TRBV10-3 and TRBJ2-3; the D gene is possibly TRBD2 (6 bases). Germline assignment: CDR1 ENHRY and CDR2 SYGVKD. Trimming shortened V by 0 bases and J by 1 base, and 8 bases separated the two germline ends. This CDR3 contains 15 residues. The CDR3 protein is CAISESASGTDTQYF. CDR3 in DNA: TGTGCCATCAGTGAGTCGGCTAGCGGCACAGATACGCAGTATTTT.

In DNA, the CDR3 is TGTGCCAGCAGCTTAGGAGCCCACATTGGGCACCCTGAAGCTTTCTTT. Encoded protein: CASSLGAHIGHPEAFF. This chain joins TRBV11-2 and TRBJ1-1, with D unclear. In germline, CDR1 is SGHAT, CDR2 FQNNGV. The V end lost 1 base, the J end lost 6 bases, and 18 bases lay between the germline ends. The CDR3 covers 16 residues.

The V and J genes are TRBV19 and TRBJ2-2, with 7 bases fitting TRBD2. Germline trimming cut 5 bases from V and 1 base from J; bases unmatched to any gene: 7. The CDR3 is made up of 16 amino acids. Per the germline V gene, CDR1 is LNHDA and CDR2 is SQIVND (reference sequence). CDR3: CASSLLAGQNTGELFF. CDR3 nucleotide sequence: TGTGCCAGTAGTCTGTTAGCGGGTCAGAACACCGGGGAGCTGTTTTTT.

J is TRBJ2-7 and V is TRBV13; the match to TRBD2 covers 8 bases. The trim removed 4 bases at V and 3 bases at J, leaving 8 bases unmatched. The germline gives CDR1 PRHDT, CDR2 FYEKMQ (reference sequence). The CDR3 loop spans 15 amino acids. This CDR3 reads CASSYSGGGYYEQYF. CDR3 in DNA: TGTGCCAGCAGCTACAGCGGGGGCGGATACTACGAGCAGTACTTC. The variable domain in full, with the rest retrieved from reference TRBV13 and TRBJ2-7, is AAGVIQSPRHLIKEKRETATLKCYPIPRHDTVYWYQQGPGQDPQFLISFYEKMQSDKGSIPDRFSAQQFSDYHSELNMSSLELGDSALYFCASSYSGGGYYEQYFGPGTRLTVT.

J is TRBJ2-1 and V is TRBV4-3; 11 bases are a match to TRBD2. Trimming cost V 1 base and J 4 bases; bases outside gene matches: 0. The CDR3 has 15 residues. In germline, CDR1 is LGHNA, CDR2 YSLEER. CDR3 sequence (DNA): TGCGCCAGCAGCCAAGGACTAGCGGGGTACAATGAGCAGTTCTTC. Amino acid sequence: CASSQGLAGYNEQFF.